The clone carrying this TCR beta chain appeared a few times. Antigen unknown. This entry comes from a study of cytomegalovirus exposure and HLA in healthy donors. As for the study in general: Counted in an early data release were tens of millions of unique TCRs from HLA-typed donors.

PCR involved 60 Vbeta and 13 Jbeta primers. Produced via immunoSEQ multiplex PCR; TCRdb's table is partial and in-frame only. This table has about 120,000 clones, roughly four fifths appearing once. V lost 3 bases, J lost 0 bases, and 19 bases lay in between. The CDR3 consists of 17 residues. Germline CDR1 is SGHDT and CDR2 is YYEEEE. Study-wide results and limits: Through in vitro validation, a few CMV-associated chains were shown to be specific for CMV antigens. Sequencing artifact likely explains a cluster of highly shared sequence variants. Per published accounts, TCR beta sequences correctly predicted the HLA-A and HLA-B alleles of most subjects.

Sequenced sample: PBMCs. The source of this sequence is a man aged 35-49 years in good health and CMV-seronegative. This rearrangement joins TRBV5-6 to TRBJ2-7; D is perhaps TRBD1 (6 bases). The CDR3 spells CASSSTARGTTSYEQYF. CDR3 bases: TGTGCCAGCAGCTCTACAGCCAGGGGAACGACCTCCTACGAGCAGTACTTC.